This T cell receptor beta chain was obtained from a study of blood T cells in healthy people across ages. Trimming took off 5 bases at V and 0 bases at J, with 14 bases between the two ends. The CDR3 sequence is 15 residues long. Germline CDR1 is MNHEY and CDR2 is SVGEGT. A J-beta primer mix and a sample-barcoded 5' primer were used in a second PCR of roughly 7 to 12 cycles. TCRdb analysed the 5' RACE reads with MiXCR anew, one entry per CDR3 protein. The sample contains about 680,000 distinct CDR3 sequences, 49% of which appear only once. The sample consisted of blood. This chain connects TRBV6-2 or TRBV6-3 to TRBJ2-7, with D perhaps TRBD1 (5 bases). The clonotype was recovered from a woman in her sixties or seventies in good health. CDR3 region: CASSTRSGNSYEQYF. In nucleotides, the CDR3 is TGTGCCAGCAGTACCCGCTCAGGGAACTCCTACGAGCAGTACTTC.